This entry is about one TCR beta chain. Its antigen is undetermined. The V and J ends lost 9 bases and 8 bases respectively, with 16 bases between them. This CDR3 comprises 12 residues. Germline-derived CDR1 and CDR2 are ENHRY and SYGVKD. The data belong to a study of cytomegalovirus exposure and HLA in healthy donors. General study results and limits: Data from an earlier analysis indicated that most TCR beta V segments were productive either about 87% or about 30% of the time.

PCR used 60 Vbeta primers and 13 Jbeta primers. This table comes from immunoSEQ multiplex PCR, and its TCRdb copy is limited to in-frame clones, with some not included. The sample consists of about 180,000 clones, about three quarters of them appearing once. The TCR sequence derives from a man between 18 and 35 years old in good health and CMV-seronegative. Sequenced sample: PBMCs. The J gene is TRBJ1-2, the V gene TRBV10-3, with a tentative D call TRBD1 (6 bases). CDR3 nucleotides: TGTGCCATTAGAGACAGGTTGAGCGGCTACACCTTC. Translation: CAIRDRLSGYTF.